These T cell receptor beta chains were read from a single sample in a study of shared clonotypes between healthy human individuals. TCRdb's copy holds only in-frame clones and misses some; the assay was immunoSEQ multiplex PCR. Of around 1.9 million clones listed, 85% to 95% were seen once; the top ten hold under 2%. Sequences were obtained from naive CD8+ T cells from PBMCs. All receptors derive from a man between 18 and 29 years old in good health. Some clones in this sample may be carry-over from other donors' samples. Each CDR3 is given with its conserved first and last residue. D genes are given only for firm matches. Some rows mark clone size as missing; the rest say once, few, many or name a class of expanded clone.

D,V,size,J,DNA,CDR3
TRBD2,TRBV5-1,.,TRBJ2-5,TGCGCCAGCAGCTTGATTGGGGGAGGGCCGGAGACCCAGTACTTC,CASSLIGGGPETQYF
TRBD1,TRBV7-8,.,TRBJ2-3,TGTGCCAGCTGTCGGGACAGGGGGGATACGCAGTATTTT,CASCRDRGDTQYF
.,TRBV4-1,.,TRBJ1-1,TGCGCCAGCAGCCAAGTTGCAGGGGCGAACACTGAAGCTTTCTTT,CASSQVAGANTEAFF
.,TRBV15,.,TRBJ1-1,TGTGCCACCGGAAAGAGGCGCACTGAAGCTTTCTTT,CATGKRRTEAFF
TRBD2,TRBV19,.,TRBJ2-7,TGTGCCAGTAGTATAGGAGCTAGCGGGATCGAGCAGTACTTC,CASSIGASGIEQYF
.,TRBV29-1,.,TRBJ2-1,TGCAGCGGCATAGGGGGTGGGAGAACCTACAATGAGCAGTTCTTC,CSGIGGGRTYNEQFF
.,TRBV7-2,.,TRBJ2-5,TGTGCCAGCAGCCCACACAGGATCGGGACTCAAGAGACCCAGTACTTC,CASSPHRIGTQETQYF
.,TRBV11-2,.,TRBJ2-7,TGTGCCAGCAGCTTAGGCAACGGGGGGCCCTCCTACGAGCAGTACTTC,CASSLGNGGPSYEQYF
.,TRBV4-1,.,TRBJ2-2,TGCGCCAGCAGCCCAAAGGGGGGGCAGGACACCGGGGAGCTGTTTTTT,CASSPKGGQDTGELFF
.,TRBV15,.,TRBJ2-2,TGTGCCACCCGGCCGGCACCCAGCGGCGGGGAGCTGTTTTTT,CATRPAPSGGELFF
TRBD1,TRBV5-4,.,TRBJ1-1,TGTGCCAGCAGGCTGACAGGGTACACTGAAGCTTTCTTT,CASRLTGYTEAFF
.,TRBV28,.,TRBJ2-1,TGTGCCAGCAGTTTAGGGCAGTTATACAATGAGCAGTTCTTC,CASSLGQLYNEQFF
TRBD2,TRBV5-4,.,TRBJ2-7,TGTGCCAGCAGCGGGGGACTAGCGGGAATTTACGAGCAGTACTTC,CASSGGLAGIYEQYF
TRBD2,TRBV6-5,.,TRBJ2-7,TGTGCCAGCAGTTCACTAGCGGGAGGCGAGCAGTACTTC,CASSSLAGGEQYF
.,TRBV28,.,TRBJ2-2,TGTGCCAGCAGTTCGGAATCCGGGGAGCTGTTTTTT,CASSSESGELFF
.,TRBV27,.,TRBJ2-7,TGTGCCAGCGATGATCGGGAGCAGTACTTC,CASDDREQYF
.,TRBV5-1,.,TRBJ2-7,TGCGCCAGCAGCATCGGGACGGGACGCGACTACGAGCAGTACTTC,CASSIGTGRDYEQYF
TRBD1,TRBV27,.,TRBJ1-1,TGTGCCAGCAGTTTATCAGGGGGCAGTGTCACTGAAGCTTTCTTT,CASSLSGGSVTEAFF
TRBD2,TRBV27,.,TRBJ2-5,TGTGCCAGCAGTCCCGCAGCGGGAGAGCTCTGGGAGACCCAGTACTTC,CASSPAAGELWETQYF
TRBD2,TRBV2,.,TRBJ2-1,TGTGCCAGCAGTGAAAGATTGACTAGCGGCTACAATGAGCAGTTCTTC,CASSERLTSGYNEQFF
.,TRBV28,once,TRBJ2-7,TGTGCCAGCAGTGCGGGCGGTCGATATTACGAGCAGTACTTC,CASSAGGRYYEQYF
.,TRBV6-5,.,TRBJ2-7,TGTGCCAGCAGTTACGCCATTGGTACCTCCTACGAGCAGTACTTC,CASSYAIGTSYEQYF
TRBD1,TRBV13,.,TRBJ2-7,TGTGCCAGCAGCCCCGCGGGGGGACAGGGGGTATTGAGCTCCTACGAGCAGTACTTC,CASSPAGGQGVLSSYEQYF
.,TRBV10-3,.,TRBJ1-1,TGTGCCATCAGTGCCCCGTCTTACAGGACTGAAGCTTTCTTT,CAISAPSYRTEAFF
.,TRBV28,.,TRBJ1-1,TGTGCCAGCAGTCCCCGGACGGCTGGGGGAGCTTTCTTT,CASSPRTAGGAFF
.,TRBV2,.,TRBJ1-1,TGTGCCAGTTATGGCAGACAGACCCCATCCCTTGGGGCCACTGAAGCTTTCTTT,CASYGRQTPSLGATEAFF
.,TRBV2,.,TRBJ2-2,TGTGCCAGCAGTGAACGGCGGCCGAGCACCGGGGAGCTGTTTTTT,CASSERRPSTGELFF
.,TRBV2,.,TRBJ1-5,TGTGCCAGCAGATTCGACAGCTATAGCAATCAGCCCCAGCATTTT,CASRFDSYSNQPQHF
.,TRBV27,.,TRBJ2-7,TGTGCCAGCAGTTTACGCCGGGCAAACTACGAGCAGTACTTC,CASSLRRANYEQYF
TRBD2,TRBV7-9,.,TRBJ2-5,TGTGCCAGCAGCCCACTAGTTCCAACTAGCGGGAGAGCCTGGGAGACCCAGTACTTC,CASSPLVPTSGRAWETQYF
.,TRBV28,.,TRBJ1-5,TGTGCCAGCAGTTACAATCAGCCCCAGCATTTT,CASSYNQPQHF
TRBD1,TRBV11-1,.,TRBJ2-1,TGTGCCAGCAGCTTAGCGACAGGGGTATACAATGAGCAGTTCTTC,CASSLATGVYNEQFF
.,TRBV5-1,.,TRBJ1-2,TGCGCCAGCAGTGGGGCCCAGGGGCCGCACCCTAACTATGGCTACACCTTC,CASSGAQGPHPNYGYTF
.,TRBV4-2,.,TRBJ2-7,TGTGCCAGCAGCCAGGCAACCAGGGCCGCCTACGAGCAGTACTTC,CASSQATRAAYEQYF
.,TRBV27,.,TRBJ1-1,TGTGCCAGCAGTGCGTTCCGGGGCCGTGGAGGCACTGAAGCTTTCTTT,CASSAFRGRGGTEAFF
TRBD1,TRBV19,.,TRBJ1-5,TGTGCCAGTATCGGACAGGGGTTTCAGCCCCAGCATTTT,CASIGQGFQPQHF
.,TRBV28,.,TRBJ1-1,TGTGCCAGCAGTTTCACAAAGAACGTCAGGGATGAAGCTTTCTTT,CASSFTKNVRDEAFF
.,TRBV19,.,TRBJ1-2,TGTGCCAGTAGTAGTGAGGTCTCCCTATATGGCTACACCTTC,CASSSEVSLYGYTF
.,TRBV9,.,TRBJ2-7,TGTGCCAGCAGCCCTCGCGGGGTATCCTACGAGCAGTACTTC,CASSPRGVSYEQYF
TRBD1,TRBV6-6,.,TRBJ1-1,TGTGCCAGCAGGCCAGGGGGGACTGAAGCTTTCTTT,CASRPGGTEAFF
.,TRBV7-2,.,TRBJ2-7,TGTGCCAGCAGCCTAGAAAGGGGCCTAGCCCTCTACGAGCAGTACTTC,CASSLERGLALYEQYF
.,TRBV5-6,.,TRBJ1-4,TGTGCCAGCAGCTCGAAACTATCACTTGAAGAAAAACTGTTTTTT,CASSSKLSLEEKLFF
TRBD2,TRBV4-1,.,TRBJ2-5,TGCGCCAGCAGCCAAGTCCCCGGGACTAGCGGAGAGACCCAGTACTTC,CASSQVPGTSGETQYF
.,TRBV27,once,TRBJ2-2,TGTGCCAGCAGTCTAGAACCGAACACCGGGGAGCTGTTTTTT,CASSLEPNTGELFF
TRBD1,TRBV10-3,.,TRBJ2-5,TGTGCCATCAGTGAAACCTCCGGGACAGAGGGAATTGGGGCACAAGAGACCCAGTACTTC,CAISETSGTEGIGAQETQYF
.,TRBV19,few,TRBJ1-1,TGTGCCAGTAGCAAGTTGAGCACTGAAGCTTTCTTT,CASSKLSTEAFF
.,TRBV16,.,TRBJ2-5,TGTGCCAGCAGCCTGGGAGGAAAGACCCAGTACTTC,CASSLGGKTQYF
.,TRBV5-4,.,TRBJ2-1,TGTGCCAGCAGCCTAGAGGGTGAGCAGTTCTTC,CASSLEGEQFF
.,TRBV6-1,.,TRBJ2-1,TGTGCCAGCATCCAGGGGGGCAATGAGCAGTTCTTC,CASIQGGNEQFF
.,TRBV27,.,TRBJ1-5,TGTGCCAGCAGCGCCCGAGGGGGGGCTCATCAGCCCCAGCATTTT,CASSARGGAHQPQHF
.,TRBV5-4,.,TRBJ2-1,TGTGCCAGCAGCCGCGAGAATGTGAATGAGCAGTTCTTC,CASSRENVNEQFF
TRBD2,TRBV19,.,TRBJ2-1,TGTGCCACTTCGCCGGGACTAGCCATCAATGAGCAGTTCTTC,CATSPGLAINEQFF
.,TRBV29-1,.,TRBJ1-2,TGCAGCGTTGAAGATCGGGAAGCGAACTATGGCTACACCTTC,CSVEDREANYGYTF
.,TRBV27,once,TRBJ1-1,TGTGCCAGCAGTTTTCAGGACACTGAAGCTTTCTTT,CASSFQDTEAFF
.,TRBV9,.,TRBJ2-7,TGTGCCAGCAGCCGCGACTATGGGAGCTCCTACGAGCAGTACTTC,CASSRDYGSSYEQYF
TRBD1,TRBV25-1,.,TRBJ1-4,TGTGCCAGCAGTGAATTCCATGTACAGGGGGCTGAAAAACTGTTTTTT,CASSEFHVQGAEKLFF
.,TRBV27,.,TRBJ1-5,TGTGCCAGCAGCTTATGGGGAAATCAGCCCCAGCATTTT,CASSLWGNQPQHF